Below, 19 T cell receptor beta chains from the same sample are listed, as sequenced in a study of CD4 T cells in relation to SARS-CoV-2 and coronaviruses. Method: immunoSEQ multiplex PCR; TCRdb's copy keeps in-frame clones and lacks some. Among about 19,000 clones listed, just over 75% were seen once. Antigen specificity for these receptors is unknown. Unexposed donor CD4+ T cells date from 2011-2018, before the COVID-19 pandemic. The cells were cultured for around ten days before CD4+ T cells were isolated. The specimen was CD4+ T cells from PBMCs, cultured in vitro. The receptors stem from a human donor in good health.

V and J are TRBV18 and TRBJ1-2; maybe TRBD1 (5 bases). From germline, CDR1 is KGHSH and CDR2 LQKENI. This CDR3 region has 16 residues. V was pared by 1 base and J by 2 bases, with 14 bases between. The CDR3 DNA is TGTGCCAGCTCACCACTAAGAACTGAGGGGAACTATGGCTACACCTTC. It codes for CASSPLRTEGNYGYTF.

The CDR3 sequence: CASSLGLAPSYNEQFF. As DNA, the CDR3 is TGTGCCAGCAGCTTAGGCCTAGCCCCCTCCTACAATGAGCAGTTCTTC. The gene calls are TRBV11-2 and TRBJ2-1; a weak D match, TRBD2 (5 bases). The V end was cut by 1 base, the J end by 0 bases, with 10 bases between. Germline V CDR1 and CDR2: SGHAT, FQNNGV. The length of the CDR3 is 16 residues. The full variable domain, its missing parts supplied by reference TRBV11-2 and TRBJ2-1, is EAGVAQSPRYKIIEKRQSVAFWCNPISGHATLYWYQQILGQGPKLLIQFQNNGVVDDSQLPKDRFSAERLKGVDSTLKIQPAKLEDSAVYLCASSLGLAPSYNEQFFGPGTRLTVL.

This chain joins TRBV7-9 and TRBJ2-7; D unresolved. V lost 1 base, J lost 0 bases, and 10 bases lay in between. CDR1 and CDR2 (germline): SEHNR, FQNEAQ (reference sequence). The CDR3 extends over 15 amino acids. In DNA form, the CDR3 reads TGTGCCAGCAGCTTAGTTGGGCTTACCTCCTACGAGCAGTACTTC. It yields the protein CASSLVGLTSYEQYF.

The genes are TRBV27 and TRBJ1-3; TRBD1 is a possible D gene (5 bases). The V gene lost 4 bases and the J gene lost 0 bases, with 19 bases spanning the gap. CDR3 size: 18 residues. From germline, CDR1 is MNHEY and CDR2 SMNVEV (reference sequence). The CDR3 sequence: CASSSSFRDLYSGNTIYF. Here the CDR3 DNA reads TGTGCCAGCAGTTCGTCGTTCAGGGACCTCTACTCTGGAAACACCATATATTTT.

The CDR3 sequence is CASSLLASSTDTQYF. For the CDR3, the DNA is TGTGCCAGCAGCTTATTAGCTAGTTCCACAGATACGCAGTATTTT. The V gene is TRBV7-2, the J gene TRBJ2-3, with D unresolved. The V and J ends lost 2 bases and 2 bases respectively, with 11 bases between them. From germline, CDR1 is SGHTA and CDR2 FQGNSA. CDR3 length equals 15 residues.

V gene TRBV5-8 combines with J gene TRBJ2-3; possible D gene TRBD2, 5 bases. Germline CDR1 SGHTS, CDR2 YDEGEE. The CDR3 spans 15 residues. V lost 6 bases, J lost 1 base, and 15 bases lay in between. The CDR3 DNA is TGTGCCAGCACCGGCCGGGGTGTTGGCACAGATACGCAGTATTTT. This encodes CASTGRGVGTDTQYF.

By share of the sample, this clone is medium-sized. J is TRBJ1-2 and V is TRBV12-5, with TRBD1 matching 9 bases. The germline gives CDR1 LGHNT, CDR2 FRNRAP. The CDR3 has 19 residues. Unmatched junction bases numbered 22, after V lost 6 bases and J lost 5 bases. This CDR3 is CASGDETGGYITDHYGYTF. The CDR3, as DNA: TGTGCTAGTGGGGACGAAACAGGGGGCTATATCACCGACCATTATGGCTACACCTTC.

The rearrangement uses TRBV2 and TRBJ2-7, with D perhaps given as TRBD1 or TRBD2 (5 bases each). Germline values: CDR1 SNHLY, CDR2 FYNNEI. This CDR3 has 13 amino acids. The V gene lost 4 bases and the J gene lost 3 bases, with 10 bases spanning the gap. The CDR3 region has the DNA TGTGCCAGCAGTGCGGGGCAGGTCTACGAGCAGTACTTC. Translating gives CASSAGQVYEQYF.

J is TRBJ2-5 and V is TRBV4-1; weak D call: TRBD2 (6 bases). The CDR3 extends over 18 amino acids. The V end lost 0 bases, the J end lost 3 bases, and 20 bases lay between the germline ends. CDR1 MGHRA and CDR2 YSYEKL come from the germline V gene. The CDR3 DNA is TGCGCCAGCAGCCAAGATTGGGTTCGAGGGGCGGGGAAAGAGACCCAGTACTTC. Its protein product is CASSQDWVRGAGKETQYF.

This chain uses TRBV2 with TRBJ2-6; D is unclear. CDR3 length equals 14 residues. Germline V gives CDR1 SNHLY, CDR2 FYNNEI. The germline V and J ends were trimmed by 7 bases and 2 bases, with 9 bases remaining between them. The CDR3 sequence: CASKVDPGANVLTF. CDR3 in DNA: TGTGCCAGCAAGGTGGATCCTGGGGCCAACGTCCTGACTTTC.

The CDR3 DNA reads TGTGCCAGCAGTACGACGGGGCGTGAGCAGTTCTTC. It encodes CASSTTGREQFF. The V call is TRBV28, the J call TRBJ2-1, with D possibly being TRBD1 or TRBD2 (5 bases each). V lost 5 bases to trimming and J lost 9 bases, with 11 bases between them. The CDR3 runs to 12 residues. Germline assignment: CDR1 MDHEN and CDR2 SYDVKM.

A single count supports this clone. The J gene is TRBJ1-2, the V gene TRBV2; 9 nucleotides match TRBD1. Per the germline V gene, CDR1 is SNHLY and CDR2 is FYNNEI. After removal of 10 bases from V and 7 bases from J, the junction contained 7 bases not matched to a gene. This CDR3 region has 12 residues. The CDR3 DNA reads TGTGCCAATCACCGGACAGGGGTTGGCTACACCTTC. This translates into CANHRTGVGYTF. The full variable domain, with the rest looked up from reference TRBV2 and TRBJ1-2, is EPEVTQTPSHQVTQMGQEVILRCVPISNHLYFYWYRQILGQKVEFLVSFYNNEISEKSEIFDDQFSVERPDGSNFTLKIRSTKLEDSAMYFCANHRTGVGYTFGSGTRLTVV.

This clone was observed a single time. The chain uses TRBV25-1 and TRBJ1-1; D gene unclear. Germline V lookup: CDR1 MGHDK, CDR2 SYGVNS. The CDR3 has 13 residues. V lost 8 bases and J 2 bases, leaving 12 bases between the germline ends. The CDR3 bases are TGTGCCAGCTTACAAGGACCAAACACTGAAGCTTTCTTT. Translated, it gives CASLQGPNTEAFF. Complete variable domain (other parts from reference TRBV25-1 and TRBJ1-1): EADIYQTPRYLVIGTGKKITLECSQTMGHDKMYWYQQDPGMELHLIHYSYGVNSTEKGDLSSESTVSRIRTEHFPLTLESARPSHTSQYLCASLQGPNTEAFFGQGTRLTVV.

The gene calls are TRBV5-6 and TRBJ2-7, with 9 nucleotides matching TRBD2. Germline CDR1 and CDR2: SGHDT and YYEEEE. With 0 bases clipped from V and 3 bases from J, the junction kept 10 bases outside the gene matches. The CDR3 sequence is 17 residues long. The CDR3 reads CASSLDLSGLAFYEQYF. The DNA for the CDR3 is TGTGCCAGCAGCTTGGATTTGTCGGGACTAGCTTTCTACGAGCAGTACTTC.

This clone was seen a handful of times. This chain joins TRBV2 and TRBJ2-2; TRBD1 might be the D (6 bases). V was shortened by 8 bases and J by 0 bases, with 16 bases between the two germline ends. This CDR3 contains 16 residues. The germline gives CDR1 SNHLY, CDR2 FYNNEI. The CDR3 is CASRADGTPNTGELFF. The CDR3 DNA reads TGTGCCAGCCGTGCCGACGGGACACCGAACACCGGGGAGCTGTTTTTT.

The CDR3 sequence: CASSSTGIRTLSTEAFF. The CDR3 DNA sequence: TGTGCCAGCAGCTCGACAGGGATCAGGACCCTTTCCACTGAAGCTTTCTTT. The V call is TRBV7-9, the J call TRBJ1-1; 7 bases fit TRBD1. This CDR3 is 17 amino acids long. Losses at the gene ends were 4 bases for V and 4 bases for J; bases not matched to a gene: 15. Per germline, CDR1 SEHNR and CDR2 FQNEAQ (reference sequence).

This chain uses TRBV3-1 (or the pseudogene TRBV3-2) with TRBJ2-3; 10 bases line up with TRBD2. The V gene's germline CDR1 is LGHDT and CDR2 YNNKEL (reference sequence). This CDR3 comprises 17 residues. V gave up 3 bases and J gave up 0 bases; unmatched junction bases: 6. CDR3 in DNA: TGTGCCAGCAGCCAGGCCGGGACTAGCGCTAGCACAGATACGCAGTATTTT. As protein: CASSQAGTSASTDTQYF.

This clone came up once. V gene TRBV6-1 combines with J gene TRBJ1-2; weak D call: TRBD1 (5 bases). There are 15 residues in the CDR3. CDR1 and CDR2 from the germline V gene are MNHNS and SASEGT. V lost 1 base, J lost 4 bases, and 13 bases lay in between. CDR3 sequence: CASSEEGLAIYGYTF. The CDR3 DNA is TGTGCCAGCAGTGAAGAGGGGCTGGCGATCTATGGCTACACCTTC.

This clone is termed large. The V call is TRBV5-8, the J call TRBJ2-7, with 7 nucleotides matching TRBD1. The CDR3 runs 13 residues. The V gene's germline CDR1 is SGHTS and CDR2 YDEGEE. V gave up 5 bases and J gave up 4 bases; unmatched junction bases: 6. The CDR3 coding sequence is TGTGCCAGCAGTCGGACAGGCCCATACGAGCAGTACTTC. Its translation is CASSRTGPYEQYF.